This paragraph covers one TCR beta chain sequence. Its antigen is not yet known. Per-base qualities were not stored, and no clone one base away is much larger. The method was RT-PCR. Reads for this sample came from a NextSeq 550. Starting from the raw public reads, TCRdb applied fastp trimming at Q25, assembled clones with MiXCR and retained in-frame beta chains. Each entry is one CDR3 protein sequence, shown with its most common DNA and genes. Recorded for this sample are over 130,000 distinct CDR3 sequences; over 35% of them occurred a single time. The top ten clonotypes cover roughly 50% of the sample. This sample is drawn from a study of patients and donors after allogeneic stem cell transplantation (dated by TCRdb to 2020 to 2021). V sheds 5 bases and J sheds 4 bases, leaving 17 bases between their ends. Inclusive of the bounding cysteine and phenylalanine, the CDR3 is 15 residues long. The read is trimmed to its CDR3 DNA, 45 bases read in frame from base 1.

Recombination linked TRBV12-3 or TRBV12-4 to TRBJ1-1; TRBD1 is perhaps the D gene, given 5 matching bases. This receptor was obtained from a human donor who was either an allogeneic HSCT recipient or a stem cell or donor lymphocyte infusion donor (not recorded which). It is not recorded whose cells these are; they may come from a transplant donor. The sample taken for sequencing was blood, either unsorted or a sorted T cell fraction (not recorded which). Here is the DNA: TGTGCCAGCAGTAGGTCTCCCGGGGGAGGCACTGAAGCTTTCTTT. Its amino acids are CASSRSPGGGTEAFF.